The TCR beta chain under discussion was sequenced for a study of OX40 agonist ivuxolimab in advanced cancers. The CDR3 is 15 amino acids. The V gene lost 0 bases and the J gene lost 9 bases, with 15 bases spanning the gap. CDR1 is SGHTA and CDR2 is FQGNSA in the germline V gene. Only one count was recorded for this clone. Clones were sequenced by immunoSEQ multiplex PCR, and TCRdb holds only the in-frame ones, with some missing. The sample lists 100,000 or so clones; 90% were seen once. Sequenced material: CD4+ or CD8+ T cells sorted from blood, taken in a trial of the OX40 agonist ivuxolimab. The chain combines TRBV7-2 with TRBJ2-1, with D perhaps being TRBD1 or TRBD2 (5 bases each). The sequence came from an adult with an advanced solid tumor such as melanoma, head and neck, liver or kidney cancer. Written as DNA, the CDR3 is TGTGCCAGCAGCTTAGCCGGGACCCCCCGGGGTGAGCAGTTCTTC. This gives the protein CASSLAGTPRGEQFF.